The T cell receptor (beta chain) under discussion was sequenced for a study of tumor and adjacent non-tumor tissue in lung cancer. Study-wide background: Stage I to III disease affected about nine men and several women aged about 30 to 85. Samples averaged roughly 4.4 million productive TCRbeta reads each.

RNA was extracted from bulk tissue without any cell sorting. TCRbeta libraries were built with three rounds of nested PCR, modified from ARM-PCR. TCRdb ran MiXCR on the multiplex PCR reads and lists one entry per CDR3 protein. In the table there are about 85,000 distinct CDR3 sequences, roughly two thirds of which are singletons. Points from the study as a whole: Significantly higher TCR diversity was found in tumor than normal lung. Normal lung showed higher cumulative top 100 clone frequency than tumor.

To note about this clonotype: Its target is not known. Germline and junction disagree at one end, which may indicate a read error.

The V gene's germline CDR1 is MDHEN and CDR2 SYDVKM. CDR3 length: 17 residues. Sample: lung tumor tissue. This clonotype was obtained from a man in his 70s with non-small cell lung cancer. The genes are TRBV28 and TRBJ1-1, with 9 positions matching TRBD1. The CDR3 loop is CASSLSLFSGTGRLAFF. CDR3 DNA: TGTGCCAGTAGTTTATCTCTATTCTCCGGGACAGGGCGATTGGCTTTCTTT. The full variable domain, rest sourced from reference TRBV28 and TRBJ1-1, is DVKVTQSSRYLVKRTGEKVFLECVQDMDHENMFWYRQDPGLGLRLIYFSYDVKMKEKGDIPEGYSVSREKKERFSLILESASTNQTSMYLCASSLSLFSGTGRLAFFGQGTRLTVV.